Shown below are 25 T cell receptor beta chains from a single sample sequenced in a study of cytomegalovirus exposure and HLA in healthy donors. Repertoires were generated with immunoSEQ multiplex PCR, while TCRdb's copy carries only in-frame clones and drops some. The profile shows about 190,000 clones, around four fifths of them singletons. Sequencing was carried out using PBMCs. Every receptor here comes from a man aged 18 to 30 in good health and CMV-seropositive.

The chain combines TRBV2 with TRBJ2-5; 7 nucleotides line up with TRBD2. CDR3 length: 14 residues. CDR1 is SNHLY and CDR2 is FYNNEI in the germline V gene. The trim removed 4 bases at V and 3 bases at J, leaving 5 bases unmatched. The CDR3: CASSVGLAEETQYF. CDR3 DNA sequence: TGTGCCAGCAGTGTCGGTCTAGCGGAAGAGACCCAGTACTTC.

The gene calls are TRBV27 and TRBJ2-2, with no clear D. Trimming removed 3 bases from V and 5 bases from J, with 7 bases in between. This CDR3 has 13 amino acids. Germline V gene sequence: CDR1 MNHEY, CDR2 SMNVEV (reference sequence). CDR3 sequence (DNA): TGTGCCAGCAGTTTTAGGAGTACCGGGGAGCTGTTTTTT. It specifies CASSFRSTGELFF.

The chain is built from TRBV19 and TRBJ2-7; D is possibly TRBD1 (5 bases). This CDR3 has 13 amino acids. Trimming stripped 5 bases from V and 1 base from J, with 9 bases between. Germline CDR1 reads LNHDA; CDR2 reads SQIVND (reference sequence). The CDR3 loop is CASSADRSYEQYF. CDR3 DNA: TGTGCCAGTAGTGCTGACAGATCCTACGAGCAGTACTTC. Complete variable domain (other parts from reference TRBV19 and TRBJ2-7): DGGITQSPKYLFRKEGQNVTLSCEQNLNHDAMYWYRQDPGQGLRLIYYSQIVNDFQKGDIAEGYSVSREKKESFPLTVTSAQKNPTAFYLCASSADRSYEQYFGPGTRLTVT.

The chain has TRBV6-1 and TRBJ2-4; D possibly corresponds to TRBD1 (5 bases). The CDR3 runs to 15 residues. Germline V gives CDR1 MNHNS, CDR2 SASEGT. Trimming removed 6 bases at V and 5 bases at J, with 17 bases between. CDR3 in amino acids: CASSPLQGTENIQYF. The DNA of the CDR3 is TGTGCCAGCAGCCCCCTCCAGGGAACGGAAAACATTCAGTACTTC.

CDR3 sequence reads: CASMNLGLADVKETQYF. The CDR3 bases are TGTGCCAGCATGAACCTTGGACTAGCGGACGTAAAAGAGACCCAGTACTTC. J is TRBJ2-5 and V is TRBV27, with TRBD2 identical over 10 bases. Losses at the gene ends were 7 bases for V and 3 bases for J; bases not matched to a gene: 14. CDR1 is MNHEY and CDR2 is SMNVEV in the germline V gene (reference sequence). The length of the CDR3 is 17 residues.

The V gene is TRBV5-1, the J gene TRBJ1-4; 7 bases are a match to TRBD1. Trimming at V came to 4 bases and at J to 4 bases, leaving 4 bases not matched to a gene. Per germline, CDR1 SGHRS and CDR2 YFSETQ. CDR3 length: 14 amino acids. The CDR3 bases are TGCGCCAGCAGCCCCGGGACAGTTAATGAAAAACTGTTTTTT. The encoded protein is CASSPGTVNEKLFF.

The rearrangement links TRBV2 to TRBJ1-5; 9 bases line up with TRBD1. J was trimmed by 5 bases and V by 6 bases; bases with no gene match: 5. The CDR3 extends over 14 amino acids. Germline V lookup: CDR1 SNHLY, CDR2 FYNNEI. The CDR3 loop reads CASRQGQGHQPQHF. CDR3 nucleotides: TGTGCCAGCAGACAGGGACAGGGCCATCAGCCCCAGCATTTT.

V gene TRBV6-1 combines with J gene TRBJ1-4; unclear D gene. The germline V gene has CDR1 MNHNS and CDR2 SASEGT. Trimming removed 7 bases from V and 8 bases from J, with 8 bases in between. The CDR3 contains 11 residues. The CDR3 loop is CASTEEEKLFF. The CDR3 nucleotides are TGTGCCAGCACTGAGGAGGAAAAACTGTTTTTT.

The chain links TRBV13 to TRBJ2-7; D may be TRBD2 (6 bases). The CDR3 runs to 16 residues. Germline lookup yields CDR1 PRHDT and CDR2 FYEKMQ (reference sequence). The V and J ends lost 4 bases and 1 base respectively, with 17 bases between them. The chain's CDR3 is CASSSPEVADSYEQYF. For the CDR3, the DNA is TGTGCCAGCAGCTCCCCTGAGGTAGCGGATTCCTACGAGCAGTACTTC.

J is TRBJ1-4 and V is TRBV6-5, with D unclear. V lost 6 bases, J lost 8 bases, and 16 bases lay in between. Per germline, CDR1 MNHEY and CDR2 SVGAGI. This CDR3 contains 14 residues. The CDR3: CASRKPRTGEKLFF. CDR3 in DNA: TGTGCCAGCAGGAAACCCCGGACTGGAGAAAAACTGTTTTTT.

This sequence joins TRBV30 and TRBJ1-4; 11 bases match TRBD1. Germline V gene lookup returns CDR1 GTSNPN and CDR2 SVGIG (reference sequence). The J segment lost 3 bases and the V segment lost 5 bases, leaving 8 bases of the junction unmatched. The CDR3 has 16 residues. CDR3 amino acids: CAWGPGTGGANEKLFF. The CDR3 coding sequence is TGTGCCTGGGGGCCTGGGACAGGGGGGGCTAATGAAAAACTGTTTTTT.

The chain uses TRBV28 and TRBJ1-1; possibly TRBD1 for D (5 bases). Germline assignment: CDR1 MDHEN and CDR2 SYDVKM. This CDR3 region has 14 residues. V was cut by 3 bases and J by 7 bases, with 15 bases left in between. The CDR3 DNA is TGTGCCAGCAGTTTCAACGGGGGGTATGTTGAAGCTTTCTTT. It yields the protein CASSFNGGYVEAFF.

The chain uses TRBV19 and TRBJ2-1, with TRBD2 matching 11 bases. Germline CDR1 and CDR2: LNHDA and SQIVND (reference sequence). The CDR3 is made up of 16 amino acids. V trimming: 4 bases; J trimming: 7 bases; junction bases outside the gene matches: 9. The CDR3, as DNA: TGTGCCAGTAGTACCGTCAGGTTAGCGGGAGGGAATGAGCAGTTCTTC. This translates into CASSTVRLAGGNEQFF.

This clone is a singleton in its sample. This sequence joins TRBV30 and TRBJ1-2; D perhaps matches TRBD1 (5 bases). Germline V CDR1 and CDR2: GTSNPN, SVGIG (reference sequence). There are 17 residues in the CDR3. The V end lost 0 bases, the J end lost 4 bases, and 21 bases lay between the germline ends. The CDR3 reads CAWSVSGRVLIGYGYTF. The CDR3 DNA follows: TGTGCCTGGAGTGTCTCGGGCAGGGTTTTAATTGGCTATGGCTACACCTTC.

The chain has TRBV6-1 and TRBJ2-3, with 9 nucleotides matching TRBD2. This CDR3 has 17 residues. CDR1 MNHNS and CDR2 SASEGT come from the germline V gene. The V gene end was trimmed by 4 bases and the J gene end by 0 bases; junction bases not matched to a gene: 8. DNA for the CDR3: TGTGCCAGCAGTGGATATGGACTAGCGAAGAGCACAGATACGCAGTATTTT. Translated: CASSGYGLAKSTDTQYF.

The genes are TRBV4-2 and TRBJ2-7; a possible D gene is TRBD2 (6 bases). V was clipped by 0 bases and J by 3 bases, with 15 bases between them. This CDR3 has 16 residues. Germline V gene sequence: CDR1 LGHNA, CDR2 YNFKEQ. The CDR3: CASSQEGGASLYEQYF. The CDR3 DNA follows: TGTGCCAGCAGCCAAGAAGGCGGGGCTTCACTCTACGAGCAGTACTTC.

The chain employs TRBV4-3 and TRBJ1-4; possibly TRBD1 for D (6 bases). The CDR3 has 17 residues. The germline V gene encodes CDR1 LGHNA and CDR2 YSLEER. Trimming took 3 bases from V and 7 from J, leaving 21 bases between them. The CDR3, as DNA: TGCGCCAGCAGCCATTACGGCGGGGGCCACCAGGGTGAAAAACTGTTTTTT. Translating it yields CASSHYGGGHQGEKLFF.

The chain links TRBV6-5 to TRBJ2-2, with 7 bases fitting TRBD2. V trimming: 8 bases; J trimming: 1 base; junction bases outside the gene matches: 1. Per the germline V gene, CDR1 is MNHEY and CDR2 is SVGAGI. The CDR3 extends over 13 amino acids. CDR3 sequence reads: CASQRGNTGELFF. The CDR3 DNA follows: TGTGCCAGCCAGCGGGGGAACACCGGGGAGCTGTTTTTT.

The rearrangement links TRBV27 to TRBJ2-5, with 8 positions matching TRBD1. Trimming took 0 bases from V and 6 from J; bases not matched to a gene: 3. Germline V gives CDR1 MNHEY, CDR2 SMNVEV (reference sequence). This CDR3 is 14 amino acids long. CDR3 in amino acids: CASSLSTGGKTQYF. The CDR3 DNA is TGTGCCAGCAGTTTATCCACAGGGGGGAAGACCCAGTACTTC.

CDR3 protein: CASSLGTGVQETQYF. The CDR3 DNA sequence: TGTGCCAGCAGCTTGGGGACAGGGGTACAAGAGACCCAGTACTTC. The V and J genes are TRBV5-8 and TRBJ2-5, with 9 bases identical to TRBD1. CDR1 SGHTS and CDR2 YDEGEE come from the germline V gene. The junction had 2 bases not matched to a gene; V was cut back by 0 bases and J by 2 bases. This CDR3 is 15 amino acids long.

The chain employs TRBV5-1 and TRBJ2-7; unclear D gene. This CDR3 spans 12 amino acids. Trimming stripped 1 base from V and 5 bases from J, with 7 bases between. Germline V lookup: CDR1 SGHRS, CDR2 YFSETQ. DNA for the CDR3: TGCGCCAGCAGCTTGAACCAGGACGAGCAGTACTTC. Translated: CASSLNQDEQYF.

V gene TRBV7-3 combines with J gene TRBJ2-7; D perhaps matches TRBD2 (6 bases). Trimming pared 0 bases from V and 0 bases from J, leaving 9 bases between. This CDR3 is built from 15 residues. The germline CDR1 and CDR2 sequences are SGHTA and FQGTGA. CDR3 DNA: TGTGCCAGCAGCTTAACAGATAGCGGCTCCTACGAGCAGTACTTC. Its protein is CASSLTDSGSYEQYF.

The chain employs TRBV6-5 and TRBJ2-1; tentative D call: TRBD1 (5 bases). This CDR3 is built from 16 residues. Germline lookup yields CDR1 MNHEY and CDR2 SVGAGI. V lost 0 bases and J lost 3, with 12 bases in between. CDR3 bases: TGTGCCAGCAGTTACTCGGGCCAGGGAAGCTACAATGAGCAGTTCTTC. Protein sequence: CASSYSGQGSYNEQFF.

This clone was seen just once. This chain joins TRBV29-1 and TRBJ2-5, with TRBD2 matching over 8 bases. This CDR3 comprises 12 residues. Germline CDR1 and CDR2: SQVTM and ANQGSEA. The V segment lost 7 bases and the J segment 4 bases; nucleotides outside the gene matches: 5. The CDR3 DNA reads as TGCAGCGGGGGACTAGGGGGAGAGACCCAGTACTTC. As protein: CSGGLGGETQYF. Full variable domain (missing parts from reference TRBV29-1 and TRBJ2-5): SAVISQKPSRDICQRGTSLTIQCQVDSQVTMMFWYRQQPGQSLTLIATANQGSEATYESGFVIDKFPISRPNLTFSTLTVSNMSPEDSSIYLCSGGLGGETQYFGPGTRLLVL.

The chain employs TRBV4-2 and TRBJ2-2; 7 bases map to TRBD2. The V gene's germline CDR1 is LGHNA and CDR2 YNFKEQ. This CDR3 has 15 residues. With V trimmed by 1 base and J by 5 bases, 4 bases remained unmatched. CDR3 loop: CASSQGTRFTGELFF. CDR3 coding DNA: TGTGCCAGCAGCCAAGGGACTAGGTTTACCGGGGAGCTGTTTTTT.